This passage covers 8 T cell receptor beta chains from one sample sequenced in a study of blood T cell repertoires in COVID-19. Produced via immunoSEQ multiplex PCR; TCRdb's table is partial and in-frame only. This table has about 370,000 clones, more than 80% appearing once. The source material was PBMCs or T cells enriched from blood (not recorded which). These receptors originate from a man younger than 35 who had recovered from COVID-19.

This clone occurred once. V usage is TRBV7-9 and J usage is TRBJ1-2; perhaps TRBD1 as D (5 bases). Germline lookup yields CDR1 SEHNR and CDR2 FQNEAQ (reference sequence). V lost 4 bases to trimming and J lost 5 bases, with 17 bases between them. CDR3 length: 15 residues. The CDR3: CASSSQKGPKYGYTF. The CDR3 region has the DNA TGTGCCAGCAGCTCGCAGAAGGGGCCCAAATATGGCTACACCTTC. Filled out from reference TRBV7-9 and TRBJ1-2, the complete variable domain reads DTGVSQNPRHKITKRGQNVTFRCDPISEHNRLYWYRQTLGQGPEFLTYFQNEAQLEKSRLLSDRFSAERPKGSFSTLEIQRTEQGDSAMYLCASSSQKGPKYGYTFGSGTRLTVV.

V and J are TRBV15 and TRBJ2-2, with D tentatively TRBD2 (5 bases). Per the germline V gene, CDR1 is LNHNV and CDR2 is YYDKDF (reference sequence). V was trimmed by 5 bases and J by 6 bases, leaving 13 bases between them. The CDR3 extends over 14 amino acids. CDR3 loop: CATSGSLSSGELFF. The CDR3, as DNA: TGTGCCACCAGCGGGAGTTTATCCTCCGGGGAGCTGTTTTTT.

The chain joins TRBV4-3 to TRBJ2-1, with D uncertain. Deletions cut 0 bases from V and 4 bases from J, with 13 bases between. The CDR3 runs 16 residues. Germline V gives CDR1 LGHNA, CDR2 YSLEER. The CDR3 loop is CASSQDVGPPYNEQFF. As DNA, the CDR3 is TGCGCCAGCAGCCAAGATGTTGGGCCGCCATACAATGAGCAGTTCTTC.

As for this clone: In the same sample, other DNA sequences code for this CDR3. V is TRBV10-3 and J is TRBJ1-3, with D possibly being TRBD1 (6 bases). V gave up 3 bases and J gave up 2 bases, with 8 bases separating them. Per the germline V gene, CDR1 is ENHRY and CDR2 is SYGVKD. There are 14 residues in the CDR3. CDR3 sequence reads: CAISDRGTGNTIYF. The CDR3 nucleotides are TGTGCCATCAGTGACAGGGGAACTGGAAACACCATATATTTT.

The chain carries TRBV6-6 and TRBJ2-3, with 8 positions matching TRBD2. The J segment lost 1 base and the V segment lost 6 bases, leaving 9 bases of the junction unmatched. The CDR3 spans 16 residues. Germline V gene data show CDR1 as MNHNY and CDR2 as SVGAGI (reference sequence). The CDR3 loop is CASRPRAGGGTDTQYF. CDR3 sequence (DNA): TGTGCCAGCAGGCCGCGGGCGGGAGGTGGCACAGATACGCAGTATTTT.

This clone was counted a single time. CDR3 protein: CASRLTQGYYEQYF. DNA of the CDR3: TGTGCCAGCAGACTCACACAGGGTTACTACGAGCAGTACTTC. The rearrangement joins TRBV2 to TRBJ2-7, with D possibly matching TRBD1 (6 bases). The germline CDR1 and CDR2 sequences are SNHLY and FYNNEI. The V gene lost 6 bases and the J gene lost 3 bases, with 15 bases spanning the gap. This CDR3 contains 14 residues.

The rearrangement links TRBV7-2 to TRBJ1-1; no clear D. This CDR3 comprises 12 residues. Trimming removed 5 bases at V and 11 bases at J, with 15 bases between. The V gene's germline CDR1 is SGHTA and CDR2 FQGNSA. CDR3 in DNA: TGTGCCAGCAGCCGACGGGGTGGTGAGGCTTTCTTT. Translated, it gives CASSRRGGEAFF. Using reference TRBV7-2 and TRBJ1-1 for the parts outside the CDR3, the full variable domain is GAGVSQSPSNKVTEKGKDVELRCDPISGHTALYWYRQSLGQGLEFLIYFQGNSAPDKSGLPSDRFSAERTGGSVSTLTIQRTQQEDSAVYLCASSRRGGEAFFGQGTRLTVV.

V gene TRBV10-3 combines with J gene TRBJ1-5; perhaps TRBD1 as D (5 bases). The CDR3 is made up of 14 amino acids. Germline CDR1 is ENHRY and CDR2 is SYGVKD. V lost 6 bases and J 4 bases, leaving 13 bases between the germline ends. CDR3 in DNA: TGTGCCATCAGGGCGGGGCAGCCAAATCAGCCCCAGCATTTT. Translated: CAIRAGQPNQPQHF.